These 22 T cell receptor beta chains were sequenced from one sample in a study of shared clonotypes between healthy human individuals. Using immunoSEQ multiplex PCR, the repertoire was profiled, and TCRdb retains in-frame clones only, with some absent. The repertoire has roughly 2,500,000 clones, 80% to 95% of them found once; the top ten carry 0.35% to 0.45%. What was sequenced was naive CD4+ T cells from PBMCs. Subset of the sample: CD45RA+ positively selected. Receptor source: a man aged 18 to 29 in good health. Some clones in this sample may be carry-over from other donors' samples.

As concerns this clone: The sample holds other DNA sequences that translate to the same CDR3. The CDR3 region has the DNA TGCGCCAGCAGCCGGGGGACTAGCGAGTCCTACGAGCAGTACTTC. It encodes CASSRGTSESYEQYF. The chain employs TRBV5-1 and TRBJ2-7, with TRBD2 identical over 10 bases. CDR3 length: 15 residues. V shed 4 bases and J 1 base; nucleotides not matched to a gene: 5. Germline values: CDR1 SGHRS, CDR2 YFSETQ.

V and J are TRBV14 and TRBJ1-4; TRBD1 is a possible D gene (6 bases). Germline lookup yields CDR1 SGHDN and CDR2 FVKESK. The CDR3 has 13 residues. The V end was cut by 7 bases, the J end by 5 bases, with 11 bases between. The CDR3 DNA reads as TGTGCCAGCACCCGGGGGCTGAATGAAAAACTGTTTTTT. It specifies CASTRGLNEKLFF. Combining the CDR3 with reference TRBV14 and TRBJ1-4 gives the whole variable domain EAGVTQFPSHSVIEKGQTVTLRCDPISGHDNLYWYRRVMGKEIKFLLHFVKESKQDESGMPNNRFLAERTGGTYSTLKVQPAELEDSGVYFCASTRGLNEKLFFGSGTQLSVL.

The chain couples TRBV18 to TRBJ1-5; 7 nucleotides line up with TRBD1. CDR1 and CDR2 from the germline V gene are KGHSH and LQKENI. The CDR3 consists of 15 residues. Trimming took 5 bases from V and 5 from J; bases not matched to a gene: 9. The CDR3, as DNA: TGTGCCAGCTCAGCTCCGGGACAGATGGATCAGCCCCAGCATTTT. Translation: CASSAPGQMDQPQHF.

The V and J genes are TRBV18 and TRBJ2-4; D gene uncertain. The V end was cut by 0 bases, the J end by 6 bases, with 15 bases between. The CDR3 totals 16 residues. The V gene's germline CDR1 is KGHSH and CDR2 LQKENI. For the CDR3, the DNA is TGTGCCAGCTCACCACCGCCCACGAGGTACGGAAACATTCAGTACTTC. Encoded protein: CASSPPPTRYGNIQYF.

This chain uses TRBV5-4 with TRBJ1-6; 10 nucleotides align to TRBD1. The CDR3 has 16 amino acids. Per the germline V gene, CDR1 is SGHNT and CDR2 is YYREEE (reference sequence). The trim removed 0 bases at V and 4 bases at J, leaving 1 base unmatched. The DNA for the CDR3 is TGTGCCAGCAGCTTGGTGGGACAGGGGTATAATTCACCCCTCCACTTT. Protein sequence: CASSLVGQGYNSPLHF.

The rearrangement uses TRBV19 and TRBJ1-4, with 11 nucleotides matching TRBD1. The V gene's germline CDR1 is LNHDA and CDR2 SQIVND (reference sequence). This CDR3 comprises 15 residues. The trim removed 8 bases at V and 7 bases at J, leaving 9 bases unmatched. The CDR3 loop is CASGPDGTGGEKLFF. CDR3 DNA: TGTGCCAGTGGGCCCGACGGGACAGGGGGTGAAAAACTGTTTTTT.

This chain links TRBV5-4 with TRBJ2-2, with 9 bases identical to TRBD1. V lost 3 bases and J lost 7; bases outside the gene matches: 4. Germline V CDR1 and CDR2: SGHNT, YYREEE (reference sequence). CDR3 length: 14 residues. The CDR3 protein is CASSSQGAVGELFF. For the CDR3, the DNA is TGTGCCAGCAGCTCACAGGGGGCGGTCGGGGAGCTGTTTTTT.

The chain has TRBV12-5 and TRBJ2-3, with unresolved D. The germline CDR1 and CDR2 sequences are LGHNT and FRNRAP. Trimming took off 1 base at V and 2 bases at J, with 4 bases between the two ends. The CDR3 has 13 amino acids. The CDR3 nucleotides read TGTGCTAGTGGTTTGGAATACACAGATACGCAGTATTTT. Its translation: CASGLEYTDTQYF.

The chain carries TRBV5-1 and TRBJ1-1; tentatively, D is TRBD1 (5 bases). Trimming removed 4 bases from V and 4 bases from J, with 11 bases in between. This CDR3 spans 13 amino acids. Germline V gene sequence: CDR1 SGHRS, CDR2 YFSETQ. Here the CDR3 DNA reads TGCGCCAGCAGCGGGGCGGGGGTCACTGAAGCTTTCTTT. Translated: CASSGAGVTEAFF.

The CDR3 is CASSPKLDRVYEQYF. CDR3 in DNA: TGTGCCAGCTCACCAAAACTGGACAGGGTCTACGAGCAGTACTTC. The J gene is TRBJ2-7, the V gene TRBV18; 8 nucleotides agree with TRBD1. Germline values: CDR1 KGHSH, CDR2 LQKENI. This CDR3 spans 15 amino acids. The V gene end was trimmed by 2 bases and the J gene end by 3 bases; junction bases not matched to a gene: 6.

V gene TRBV6-6 combines with J gene TRBJ1-1; 9 bases are shared with TRBD1. This CDR3 spans 14 amino acids. V shed 6 bases, J shed 5 bases, and the junction held 7 bases outside the gene matches. Germline CDR1 is MNHNY and CDR2 is SVGAGI (reference sequence). The CDR3 here is CASRRTGAITEAFF. For the CDR3, the DNA is TGTGCCAGCAGAAGGACAGGGGCGATTACTGAAGCTTTCTTT.

This rearrangement joins TRBV10-2 to TRBJ2-2; D not resolved. V was shortened by 10 bases and J by 1 base, with 16 bases between the two germline ends. Germline V gene lookup returns CDR1 WSHSY and CDR2 SAAADI. The CDR3 length is 15 residues. CDR3 DNA sequence: TGCGCCACCGGACCCCGGCGGAAGAACACCGGGGAGCTGTTTTTT. It encodes CATGPRRKNTGELFF.

The chain has TRBV10-3 and TRBJ1-2; 8 bases align to TRBD1. Germline values: CDR1 ENHRY, CDR2 SYGVKD. The CDR3 spans 15 residues. V lost 2 bases to trimming and J lost 2 bases; unmatched junction nucleotides: 4. The CDR3 here is CAISEGQGANYGYTF. The CDR3 DNA is TGTGCCATCAGTGAGGGGCAGGGGGCCAACTATGGCTACACCTTC.

This chain uses TRBV19 with TRBJ1-2, with D unresolved. V was pared by 5 bases and J by 1 base, with 8 bases between. The CDR3 is 13 residues long. The germline V gene encodes CDR1 LNHDA and CDR2 SQIVND (reference sequence). The CDR3 region has the DNA TGTGCCAGTAGTGCCAGGATTAACTATGGCTACACCTTC. It specifies CASSARINYGYTF.

The rearrangement uses TRBV11-2 and TRBJ2-7; D not certain. Trimming removed 2 bases from V and 3 bases from J, with 11 bases in between. In germline, CDR1 is SGHAT, CDR2 FQNNGV. The CDR3 is 14 residues long. The CDR3 sequence: CASSLSRINYEQYF. The CDR3 region has the DNA TGTGCCAGCAGCTTATCCAGAATAAACTACGAGCAGTACTTC.

V is TRBV18 and J is TRBJ1-3; TRBD1 is a possible D gene (5 bases). The germline V and J ends were trimmed by 0 bases and 4 bases, with 10 bases remaining between them. The CDR3 loop spans 15 amino acids. Germline V gene lookup returns CDR1 KGHSH and CDR2 LQKENI. CDR3 nucleotide sequence: TGTGCCAGCTCACCACCCCAGGGTTTCGGAAACACCATATATTTT. Translation gives CASSPPQGFGNTIYF.

The chain employs TRBV5-1 and TRBJ2-7; D unresolved. The CDR3 covers 15 residues. The V end was cut by 0 bases, the J end by 6 bases, with 16 bases between. Per germline, CDR1 SGHRS and CDR2 YFSETQ. The CDR3 DNA sequence: TGCGCCAGCAGCTTGGACACCCCCTCACTTGGCGAGCAGTACTTC. It specifies CASSLDTPSLGEQYF.

The rearrangement uses TRBV6-6 and TRBJ2-3; possibly TRBD1 for D (8 bases). This CDR3 has 14 amino acids. CDR1 and CDR2 (germline): MNHNY, SVGAGI (reference sequence). V was cut by 6 bases and J by 6 bases, with 16 bases left in between. The CDR3 DNA reads as TGTGCCAGCAGGCCACAGGGGGGGCGGGATACGCAGTATTTT. Its protein is CASRPQGGRDTQYF.

The chain employs TRBV7-9 and TRBJ2-7; TRBD1 matches 10 bases. Germline lookup yields CDR1 SEHNR and CDR2 FQNEAQ (reference sequence). This CDR3 is 16 amino acids long. The junction had 9 bases not matched to a gene; V was cut back by 4 bases and J by 3 bases. The CDR3 DNA is TGTGCCAGCAGCTCCTCGCTTGGGACAGGGGACTACGAGCAGTACTTC. Its translation is CASSSSLGTGDYEQYF. Based on the CDR3 plus reference TRBV7-9 and TRBJ2-7, the full variable domain is DTGVSQNPRHKITKRGQNVTFRCDPISEHNRLYWYRQTLGQGPEFLTYFQNEAQLEKSRLLSDRFSAERPKGSFSTLEIQRTEQGDSAMYLCASSSSLGTGDYEQYFGPGTRLTVT.

The CDR3 is CASLPRPGRNTEAFF. DNA of the CDR3: TGTGCCAGCCTCCCCAGACCGGGGCGGAACACTGAAGCTTTCTTT. This chain joins TRBV28 and TRBJ1-1, with D perhaps TRBD1 (5 bases). CDR1 MDHEN and CDR2 SYDVKM come from the germline V gene. CDR3 length: 15 residues. The germline V and J ends were trimmed by 8 bases and 1 base, with 17 bases remaining between them. The entire variable domain, with the rest obtained from reference TRBV28 and TRBJ1-1, is as follows: DVKVTQSSRYLVKRTGEKVFLECVQDMDHENMFWYRQDPGLGLRLIYFSYDVKMKEKGDIPEGYSVSREKKERFSLILESASTNQTSMYLCASLPRPGRNTEAFFGQGTRLTVV.

This rearrangement joins TRBV15 to TRBJ2-5; D remains ambiguous. Trimming took 8 bases from V and 3 from J, leaving 16 bases between them. The CDR3 has 14 amino acids. Germline assignment: CDR1 LNHNV and CDR2 YYDKDF (reference sequence). DNA of the CDR3: TGTGCCACCCGAGCAGGTACAGTTGAAGAGACCCAGTACTTC. Its translation: CATRAGTVEETQYF.

The chain couples TRBV7-3 to TRBJ2-3, with 7 bases that match TRBD2. The germline gives CDR1 SGHTA, CDR2 FQGTGA. V dropped 2 bases and J dropped 4; count of bases not matched to a gene: 9. The CDR3 length is 16 residues. The DNA for the CDR3 is TGTGCCAGCAGCTTATTAGTCCCGGGAGGTGCAGATACGCAGTATTTT. Its translation: CASSLLVPGGADTQYF.